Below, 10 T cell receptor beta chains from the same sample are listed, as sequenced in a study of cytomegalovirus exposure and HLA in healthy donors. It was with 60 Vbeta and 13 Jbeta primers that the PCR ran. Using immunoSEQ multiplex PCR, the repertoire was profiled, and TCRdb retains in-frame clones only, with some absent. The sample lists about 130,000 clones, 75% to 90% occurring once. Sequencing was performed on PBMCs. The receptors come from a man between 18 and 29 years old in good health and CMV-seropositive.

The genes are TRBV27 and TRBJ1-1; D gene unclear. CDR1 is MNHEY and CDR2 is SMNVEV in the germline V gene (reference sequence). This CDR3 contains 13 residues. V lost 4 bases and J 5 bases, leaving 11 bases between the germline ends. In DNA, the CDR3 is TGTGCCAGCAGTTCGGGAGGCCTGACTGAAGCTTTCTTT. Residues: CASSSGGLTEAFF.

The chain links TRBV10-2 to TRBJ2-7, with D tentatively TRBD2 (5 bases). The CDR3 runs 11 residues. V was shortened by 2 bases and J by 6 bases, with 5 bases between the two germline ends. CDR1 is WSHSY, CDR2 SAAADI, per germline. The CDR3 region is CASSEGGEQYF. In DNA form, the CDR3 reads TGCGCCAGCAGTGAGGGAGGCGAGCAGTACTTC.

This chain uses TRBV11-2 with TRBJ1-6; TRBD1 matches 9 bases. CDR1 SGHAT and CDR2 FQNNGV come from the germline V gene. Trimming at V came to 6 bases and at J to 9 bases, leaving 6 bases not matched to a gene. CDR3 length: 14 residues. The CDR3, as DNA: TGTGCCAGCAGTCAGACAGGGGGAAGTTCACCCCTCCACTTT. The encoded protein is CASSQTGGSSPLHF. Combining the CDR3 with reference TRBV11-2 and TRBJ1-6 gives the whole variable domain EAGVAQSPRYKIIEKRQSVAFWCNPISGHATLYWYQQILGQGPKLLIQFQNNGVVDDSQLPKDRFSAERLKGVDSTLKIQPAKLEDSAVYLCASSQTGGSSPLHFGNGTRLTVT.

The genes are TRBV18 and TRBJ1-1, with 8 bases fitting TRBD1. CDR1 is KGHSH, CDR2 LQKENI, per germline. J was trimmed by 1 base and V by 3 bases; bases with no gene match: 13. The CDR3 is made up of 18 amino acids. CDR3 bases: TGTGCCAGCTCACCTCGGACAGGGATTGAAGGGAGGAACACTGAAGCTTTCTTT. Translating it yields CASSPRTGIEGRNTEAFF.

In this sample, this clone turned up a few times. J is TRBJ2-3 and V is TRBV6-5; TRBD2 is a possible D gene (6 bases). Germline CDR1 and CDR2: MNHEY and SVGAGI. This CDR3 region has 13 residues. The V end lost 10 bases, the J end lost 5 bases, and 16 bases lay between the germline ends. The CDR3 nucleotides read TGTGCCAACCTAGTCGGGGGACGAGATACGCAGTATTTT. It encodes CANLVGGRDTQYF.

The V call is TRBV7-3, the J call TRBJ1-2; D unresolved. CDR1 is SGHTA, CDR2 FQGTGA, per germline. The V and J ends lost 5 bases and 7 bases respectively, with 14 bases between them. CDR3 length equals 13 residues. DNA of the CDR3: TGTGCCAGCAGCCTAGATAGCGGTCTTGGCTACACCTTC. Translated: CASSLDSGLGYTF.

CDR3 loop: CASSLQGSNEKLFF. DNA for the CDR3: TGCGCCAGCAGCTTACAGGGTTCTAATGAAAAACTGTTTTTT. This sequence joins TRBV5-1 and TRBJ1-4, with D possibly TRBD1 on 6 matching bases. Germline-derived CDR1 and CDR2 are SGHRS and YFSETQ. The CDR3 length is 14 residues. The germline V and J ends were trimmed by 2 bases and 3 bases, with 8 bases remaining between them.

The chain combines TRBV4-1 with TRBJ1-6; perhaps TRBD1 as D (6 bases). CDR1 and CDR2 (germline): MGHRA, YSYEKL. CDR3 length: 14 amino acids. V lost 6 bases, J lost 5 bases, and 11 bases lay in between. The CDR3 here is CASRLGQNNSPLHF. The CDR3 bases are TGCGCCAGCAGGCTAGGACAGAATAATTCACCCCTCCACTTT.

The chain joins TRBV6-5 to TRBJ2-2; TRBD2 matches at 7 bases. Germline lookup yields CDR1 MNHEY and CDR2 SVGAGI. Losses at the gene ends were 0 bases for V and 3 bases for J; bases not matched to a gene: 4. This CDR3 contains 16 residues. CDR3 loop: CASSYSGLADTGELFF. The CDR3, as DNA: TGTGCCAGCAGTTACTCAGGGCTAGCGGACACCGGGGAGCTGTTTTTT.

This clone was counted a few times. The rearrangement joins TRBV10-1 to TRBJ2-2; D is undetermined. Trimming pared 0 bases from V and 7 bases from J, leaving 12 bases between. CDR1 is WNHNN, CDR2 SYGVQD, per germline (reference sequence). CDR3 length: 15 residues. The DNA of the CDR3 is TGCGCCAGCAGTGAGTCCGGTAGAGGTAGCGGGGAGCTGTTTTTT. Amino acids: CASSESGRGSGELFF.